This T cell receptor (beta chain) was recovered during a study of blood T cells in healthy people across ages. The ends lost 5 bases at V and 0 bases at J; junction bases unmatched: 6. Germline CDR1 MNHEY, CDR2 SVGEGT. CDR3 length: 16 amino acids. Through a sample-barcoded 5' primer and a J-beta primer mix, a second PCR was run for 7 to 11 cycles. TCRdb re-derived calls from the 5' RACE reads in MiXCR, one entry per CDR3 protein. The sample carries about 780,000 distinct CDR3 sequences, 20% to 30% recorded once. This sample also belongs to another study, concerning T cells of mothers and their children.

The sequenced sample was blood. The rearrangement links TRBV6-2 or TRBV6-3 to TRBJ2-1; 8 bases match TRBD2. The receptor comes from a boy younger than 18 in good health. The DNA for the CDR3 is TGTGCCAGCAGTAAAGAACTAGCGGACTCCTACAATGAGCAGTTCTTC. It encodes CASSKELADSYNEQFF.